This T cell receptor beta chain is drawn from a study of neurological immune-mediated disorders. Trimming took 0 bases from V and 0 from J, leaving 9 bases between them. CDR3 length equals 15 residues. CDR1 and CDR2 (germline): MGHRA, YSYEKL. This clonotype was detected ten times or more. TCRdb fed the 5' RACE reads into MiXCR, producing one record per CDR3 protein. The sample yields about 48,000 distinct CDR3 sequences, about 2% seen once. Sequencing input: PBMCs. The rearrangement uses TRBV4-1 and TRBJ2-7; D is ambiguous. The TCR comes from a woman in her forties with multiple sclerosis. The DNA for the CDR3 is TGCGCCAGCAGCCAAGATTGGGCGGACTCCTACGAGCAGTACTTC. Translating it yields CASSQDWADSYEQYF.